This T cell receptor beta chain was observed in a study of identifying expanded T cells in peripheral blood. Points from the study as a whole: Across healthy donors, higher total template counts meant significantly greater approximately two-week count variance. Differentially abundant clones: 0.95 to 1.5 between replicates, about 15 at 2 to 3 weeks, less than 25 at four.

About this clone itself: Its antigen remains unidentified.

No infections or other immune events were documented during collection. The protocol was immunoSEQ multiplex PCR, while the TCRdb copy is restricted to in-frame clones and leaves out a portion. The sample lists 110,000 or so clones; about 88% were seen once. Material for sequencing was blood. This TCR derives from a person between 18 and 75 years old in good health.

CDR3 protein: CASSQGVTYEQYF. CDR3 bases: TGTGCCAGCAGCCAAGGGGTGACCTACGAGCAGTACTTC. The chain employs TRBV14 and TRBJ2-7; D is uncertain. This CDR3 spans 13 amino acids. V gave up 1 base and J gave up 2 bases, with 6 bases separating them. CDR1 and CDR2 (germline): SGHDN, FVKESK.